This T cell receptor (beta chain) was obtained from a study of T cells after yellow fever vaccination. Study context: Separation of EM, EMRA, CM and Tscm memory subsets by sorting relied on CD3, CD45RA, CCR7 and CD95.

The 5'RACE template-switching step produced TCR cDNA and added a universal primer site and UMIs. TCRdb used MiXCR to reprocess the 5' RACE reads, holding one entry per CDR3 protein. The repertoire holds around 16,000 distinct CDR3 sequences, with approximately 4.1% as singletons. This clonotype was observed at least ten times. Germline V gene lookup returns CDR1 LGHNA and CDR2 YNFKEQ. The V and J ends lost 1 base and 5 bases respectively, with 6 bases between them. The CDR3 is made up of 14 amino acids. Study results and caveats: Contamination of FACS-sorted repertoires by abundant clonotypes from the bulk population could occur. Though weaker, the secondary response peaked faster, on day 5 versus 15.

The V call is TRBV4-2, the J call TRBJ1-6; a weak D match, TRBD1 (5 bases). The source was PBMCs, either bulk or a sorted T-cell subset (CD4+, CD8+, memory, or dextramer-sorted; not recorded which), collected 15 days after the yellow fever booster vaccination. The receptor was isolated from a man aged 30 to 45 who received the YFV17D yellow fever vaccine. The CDR3 DNA follows: TGTGCCAGCAGCCAAGCAGGGCATAATTCACCCCTCCACTTT. Protein product: CASSQAGHNSPLHF.